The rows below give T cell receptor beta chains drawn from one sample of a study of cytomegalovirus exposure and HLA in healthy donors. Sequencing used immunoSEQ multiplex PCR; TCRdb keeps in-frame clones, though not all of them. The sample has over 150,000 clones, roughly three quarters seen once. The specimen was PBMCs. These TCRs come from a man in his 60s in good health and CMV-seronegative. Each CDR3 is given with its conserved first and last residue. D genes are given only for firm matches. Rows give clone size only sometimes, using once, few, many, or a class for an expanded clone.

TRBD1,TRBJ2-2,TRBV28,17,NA,TGTGCCAGCAGTTTATCGAGACAGGGAATCCGCACCGGGGAGCTGTTTTTT,CASSLSRQGIRTGELFF
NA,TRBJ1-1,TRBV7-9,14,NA,TGTGCCAGCAGCTTAGGTGCAGGGAACACTGAAGCTTTCTTT,CASSLGAGNTEAFF
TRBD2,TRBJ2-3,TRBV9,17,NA,TGTGCCAGCAGCGTAAACCCCGCTAGCGGGGGGACAGATACGCAGTATTTT,CASSVNPASGGTDTQYF
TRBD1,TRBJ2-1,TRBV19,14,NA,TGTGCCAGTAGTATGGGACAGTCCTACAATGAGCAGTTCTTC,CASSMGQSYNEQFF
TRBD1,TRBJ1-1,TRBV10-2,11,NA,TGCGCCAGCAGGGAGACAGGGCGAGCTTTCTTT,CASRETGRAFF
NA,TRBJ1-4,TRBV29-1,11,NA,TGCAGCGCGGGGGGGAATGAAAAACTGTTTTTT,CSAGGNEKLFF
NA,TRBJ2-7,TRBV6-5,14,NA,TGTGCCAGCAGCACAACAGGGCACTCCTACGAGCAGTACTTC,CASSTTGHSYEQYF
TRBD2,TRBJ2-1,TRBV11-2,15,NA,TGTGCCAGCAGCTTAGCACTAGCGGGAGGCAATGAGCAGTTCTTC,CASSLALAGGNEQFF
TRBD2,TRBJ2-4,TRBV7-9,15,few,TGTGCCAGCAGCTTAGGTACGCTCGGGAGGGCCATTCAGTACTTC,CASSLGTLGRAIQYF
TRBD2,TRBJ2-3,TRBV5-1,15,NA,TGCGCCAGCAGCCCCGGGGGGGGTGGAACAGATACGCAGTATTTT,CASSPGGGGTDTQYF
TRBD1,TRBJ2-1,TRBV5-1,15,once,TGCGCCAGCAGCTTGAGGGGACAGGGCTACAATGAGCAGTTCTTC,CASSLRGQGYNEQFF
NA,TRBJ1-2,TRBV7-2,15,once,TGTGCCAGCAGCTTGGATGGGGCGGGGGTTAATGGCTACACCTTC,CASSLDGAGVNGYTF
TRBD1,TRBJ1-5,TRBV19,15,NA,TGTGCCAGTACTAGGGGGACAGGGTACAATCAGCCCCAGCATTTT,CASTRGTGYNQPQHF
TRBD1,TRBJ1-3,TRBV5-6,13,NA,TGTGCCAGCAGCGGGGACAGCTCACCTACCATATATTTT,CASSGDSSPTIYF
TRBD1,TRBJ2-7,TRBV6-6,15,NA,TGTGCCAGCAGCCACACCGGGACAGGGACCTACGAGCAGTACTTC,CASSHTGTGTYEQYF
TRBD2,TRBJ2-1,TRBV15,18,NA,TGTGCCACCCGTCTAGCGGGGGGGCAACGGGGAGATTACAATGAGCAGTTCTTC,CATRLAGGQRGDYNEQFF
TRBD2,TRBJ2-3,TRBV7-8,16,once,TGTGCCAGCAGCGCCGACGCTAGCGGGAGTTTCGATACGCAGTATTTT,CASSADASGSFDTQYF
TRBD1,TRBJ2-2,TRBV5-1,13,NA,TGCGCCAGCAGCCCACAGGGGAGCGGGGAGCTGTTTTTT,CASSPQGSGELFF
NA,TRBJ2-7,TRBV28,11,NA,TGTGCCAGCAGTCCCACTTACGAGCAGTACTTC,CASSPTYEQYF
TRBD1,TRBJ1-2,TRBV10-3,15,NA,TGTGCCATCAGTGAACAGGGGGCGAAGCACTATGGCTACACCTTC,CAISEQGAKHYGYTF
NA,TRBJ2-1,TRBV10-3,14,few,TGTGCCATCACGGGGGAGCGCTCCTACAATGAGCAGTTCTTC,CAITGERSYNEQFF
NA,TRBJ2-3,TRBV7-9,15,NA,TGTTCCAGCAGGGTAACAGGTAGGGGCACAGATACGCAGTATTTT,CSSRVTGRGTDTQYF
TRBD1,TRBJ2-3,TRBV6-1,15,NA,TGTGCCAGCAGTGGACTCGGACAGGGTACAGATACGCAGTATTTT,CASSGLGQGTDTQYF
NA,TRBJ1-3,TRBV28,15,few,TGTGCCAGCAGTCCTACGGGGGGCGGTGGAAACACCATATATTTT,CASSPTGGGGNTIYF
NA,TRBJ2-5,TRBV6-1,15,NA,TGTGCCAGCAGTCCTCGGGACTTCATTCGAGAGACCCAGTACTTC,CASSPRDFIRETQYF
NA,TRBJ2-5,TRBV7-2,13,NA,TGTGCCAGCAGCTTAGGGCAAGGAGGGACCCAGTACTTC,CASSLGQGGTQYF
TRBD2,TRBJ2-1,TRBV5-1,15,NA,TGCGCCAGCAGCTGGACTAGCGGGGGTGTAAATGAGCAGTTCTTC,CASSWTSGGVNEQFF
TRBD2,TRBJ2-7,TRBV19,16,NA,TGTGCCAGTAGTCCCCAAACGGGACTAGCGGGTTACGAGCAGTACTTC,CASSPQTGLAGYEQYF
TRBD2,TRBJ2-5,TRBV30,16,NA,TGTGCCTGGAGTGCAAGCGGGAGGGCGTTTGGGGAGACCCAGTACTTC,CAWSASGRAFGETQYF
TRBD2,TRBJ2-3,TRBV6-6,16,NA,TGTGCCAGCAGACCTAGCGGGAGCGGTTCGACAGATACGCAGTATTTT,CASRPSGSGSTDTQYF
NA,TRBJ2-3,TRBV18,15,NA,TGTGCCAGCTCAAGCTCGGGCGGGGGCACAGATACGCAGTATTTT,CASSSSGGGTDTQYF
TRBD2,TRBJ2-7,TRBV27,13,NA,TGTGCCAGCAGTTTTTGGCGGGAGAACGAGCAGTACTTC,CASSFWRENEQYF
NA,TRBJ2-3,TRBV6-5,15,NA,TGTGCCAGCAGGCCGACTAGGGGGAGGGGGGATACGCAGTATTTT,CASRPTRGRGDTQYF
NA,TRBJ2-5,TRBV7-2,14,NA,TGTGCCAGCAGCTTCCAGGGGCTGGGGGAGACCCAGTACTTC,CASSFQGLGETQYF
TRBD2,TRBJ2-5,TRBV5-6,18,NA,TGTGCCAGCAGCTGGGCCCACGGTCGGGGGGAGTACCAAGAGACCCAGTACTTC,CASSWAHGRGEYQETQYF
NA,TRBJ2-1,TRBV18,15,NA,TGTGCCAGCTCACCGATGGGAGAGGGGAGGTATGAGCAGTTCTTC,CASSPMGEGRYEQFF
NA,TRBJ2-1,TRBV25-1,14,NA,TGTGCCAGCAGTGAGAGGGTAGCCACTAATGAGCAGTTCTTC,CASSERVATNEQFF
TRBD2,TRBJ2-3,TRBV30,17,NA,TGTGCCTGGAGTGCACCAGGACTAGCGAAGGTCACAGATACGCAGTATTTT,CAWSAPGLAKVTDTQYF
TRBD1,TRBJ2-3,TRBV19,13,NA,TGTGCCAGTAAAGGGACAGGTACAGATACGCAGTATTTT,CASKGTGTDTQYF
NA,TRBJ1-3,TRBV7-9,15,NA,TGTGCCAGCAGCCCCAGATCGGGCTCGGGGAACACCATATATTTT,CASSPRSGSGNTIYF
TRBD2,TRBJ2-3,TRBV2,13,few,TGTGCCAGCAAGTCTAGCGGGGGGGATACGCAGTATTTT,CASKSSGGDTQYF
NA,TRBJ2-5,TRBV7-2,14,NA,TGTGCCAGCAGCTTAGTACTAGCCGGCGGGACCCAGTACTTC,CASSLVLAGGTQYF
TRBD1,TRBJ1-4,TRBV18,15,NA,TGTGCCAGCTCACCACGAGGGGGCTCTAATGAAAAACTGTTTTTT,CASSPRGGSNEKLFF
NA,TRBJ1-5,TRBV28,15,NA,TGTGCCAGCAGCGAAACTAAAACGGGCAATCAGCCCCAGCATTTT,CASSETKTGNQPQHF
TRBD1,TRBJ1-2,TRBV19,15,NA,TGTGCCAGTAGTATAAAGATCGACAGGGGATATGGCTACACCTTC,CASSIKIDRGYGYTF
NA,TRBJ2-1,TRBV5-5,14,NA,TGTGCCAGCAGCAGATACAGGGATTTGGATGAGCAGTTCTTC,CASSRYRDLDEQFF
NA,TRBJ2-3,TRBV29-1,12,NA,TGCAGCGTGGCCGACGAGGCAGATACGCAGTATTTT,CSVADEADTQYF
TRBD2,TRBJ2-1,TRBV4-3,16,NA,TGCGCCAGCAGCCAAGAGGGGACTAGCTCCTACAATGAGCAGTTCTTC,CASSQEGTSSYNEQFF
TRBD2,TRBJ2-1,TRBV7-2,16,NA,TGTGCCAGCAGTACCCAATCGGCTGGACTAGCCAATGAGCAGTTCTTC,CASSTQSAGLANEQFF
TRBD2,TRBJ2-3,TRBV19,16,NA,TGTGCCAGTAATATCCCCCGCGGGAGAAACACAGATACGCAGTATTTT,CASNIPRGRNTDTQYF
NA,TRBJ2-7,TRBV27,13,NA,TGTGCCAGCAGTTGGGCAGGGACCTACGAGCAGTACTTC,CASSWAGTYEQYF
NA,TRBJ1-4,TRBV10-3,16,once,TGTGCCATCAGTGAAGTAAAGGGGGCAACTAATGAAAAACTGTTTTTT,CAISEVKGATNEKLFF
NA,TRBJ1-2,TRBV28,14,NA,TGTGCCAGCAGCTTCTCAGGGGCGGAAAGGGGCTACACCTTC,CASSFSGAERGYTF